This note documents a single T cell receptor beta chain sequence. Antigen: not known. TCR cDNA was made by 5'RACE template switching, adding a universal primer site and UMIs. Each CDR3 protein gets one entry after TCRdb re-called the 5' RACE reads with MiXCR. The data show 400,000 or so distinct CDR3 sequences, roughly 20% seen once. These data belong to a study of T cells after yellow fever vaccination. The study's findings and limits: By day 5 rather than day 15, the secondary response had peaked, though it was weaker. Most clones from primary vaccination resurfaced after the booster (96% CD4, over 75% CD8).

With 3 bases removed from V and 4 bases from J, the gap between germline ends came to 6 bases. Germline CDR1 and CDR2: SGHTA and FQGNSA. The CDR3 contains 12 residues. This clonotype was sampled from a young man who received the YFV17D yellow fever vaccine. The sample was PBMCs, taken before the yellow fever booster vaccination. The chain couples TRBV7-2 to TRBJ1-2; no reliable D call. The CDR3 bases are TGTGCCAGCAGCTTCGAGGTCTATGGCTACACCTTC. As protein: CASSFEVYGYTF.